Listed below are T cell receptor beta chains from one sample, sequenced in a study of T cell responses to AZD1222 COVID-19 vaccine. Measured with immunoSEQ multiplex PCR; TCRdb has only the in-frame clones, and not every one. The table shows some 150,000 clones, with around four fifths occurring only once. The sequenced sample was peripheral blood, obtained on day 0 of MenACWY control vaccination. These receptors were collected from an adult in good health. Both conserved end residues are trimmed from each CDR3. Only part of the rows carry a size: once, few, many, or a class if the clone is expanded.

J: TRBJ2-3
size: .
V: TRBV5-4
CDR3: ASTLTGITDTQY

J: TRBJ1-5
size: .
V: TRBV19
CDR3: ARGGAGGNQPQH

J: TRBJ2-3
size: .
V: TRBV6-1
CDR3: ASSVGLAGGSTDTQY

J: TRBJ2-1
size: .
V: TRBV5-1
CDR3: ASSLASGRNEQF

J: TRBJ1-6
size: .
V: TRBV14
CDR3: ASRGRIAANSPLH

J: TRBJ2-1
size: .
V: TRBV7-2
CDR3: ASSLLGGSYNEQF

J: TRBJ2-5
size: .
V: TRBV5-8
CDR3: ASSWVVIRGRETQY

J: TRBJ2-7
size: .
V: TRBV27
CDR3: ASSSQASYEQY

J: TRBJ2-5
size: .
V: TRBV7-9
CDR3: ASSAVGTTYQETQY

J: TRBJ2-1
size: .
V: TRBV9
CDR3: ASSPRQGSYNEQF

J: TRBJ1-2
size: .
V: TRBV12-5
CDR3: ASGLDQGHSGYGYT

J: TRBJ1-6
size: few
V: TRBV15
CDR3: ATSRQGDNSPLH

J: TRBJ2-1
size: .
V: TRBV5-5
CDR3: ASSLESGAYNEQF

J: TRBJ2-2
size: few
V: TRBV4-2
CDR3: ASKGGGGANTGELF

J: TRBJ1-2
size: .
V: TRBV11-2
CDR3: ASSLDYRVSSYGYT

J: TRBJ2-2
size: .
V: TRBV7-8
CDR3: ASSSQGNTGELF

J: TRBJ2-2
size: once
V: TRBV5-1
CDR3: ASSLTSGGAGELF

J: TRBJ1-5
size: .
V: TRBV19
CDR3: ASGLGNQPQH

J: TRBJ2-6
size: .
V: TRBV19
CDR3: ASSSGEGTGANVLT

J: TRBJ1-5
size: .
V: TRBV30
CDR3: AWSVGRGQPQH

J: TRBJ1-2
size: .
V: TRBV4-2
CDR3: ASSQDPPGAFYGYT

J: TRBJ2-1
size: .
V: TRBV11-3
CDR3: ASSLGGSVGRNEQF

J: TRBJ1-2
size: .
V: TRBV9
CDR3: ASSVREQNYGYT

J: TRBJ1-6
size: .
V: TRBV4-1
CDR3: ASSQGPLSNSPLH

J: TRBJ2-5
size: .
V: TRBV10-3
CDR3: AIFPGLAGAWGKTQY

J: TRBJ2-5
size: .
V: TRBV11-2
CDR3: ASSTRTSGGIFAETQY

J: TRBJ2-1
size: once
V: TRBV28
CDR3: ASQLAGVNEQF

J: TRBJ2-5
size: .
V: TRBV5-4
CDR3: ASSRIGFAARQETQY

J: TRBJ2-7
size: .
V: TRBV11-2
CDR3: ASRPSGEGGGHEQY

J: TRBJ1-1
size: .
V: TRBV19
CDR3: ASSIVGLNTEAF

J: TRBJ1-6
size: .
V: TRBV2
CDR3: ASTTTGTASPLH